The 5 T cell receptor beta chains in this list originate from one sample, sequenced in a study of OX40 agonist ivuxolimab in advanced cancers. Profiling relied on immunoSEQ multiplex PCR, and the TCRdb table lists in-frame clones only, not all of them. The sample yields about 19,000 clones, around nine tenths seen once. The sample here was CD4+ or CD8+ T cells sorted from blood, taken in a trial of the OX40 agonist ivuxolimab. These receptors were collected from an adult with an advanced solid tumor such as melanoma, head and neck, liver or kidney cancer.

The table lists this clone with a count of one. The genes are TRBV27 and TRBJ1-2; 10 nucleotides agree with TRBD1. The CDR3 contains 15 residues. V shed 4 bases, J shed 8 bases, and the junction held 10 bases outside the gene matches. Germline CDR1 and CDR2: MNHEY and SMNVEV (reference sequence). CDR3 region: CASSWSTGGRQGYTF. The CDR3 DNA reads TGTGCCAGCAGTTGGTCGACAGGGGGCAGGCAAGGCTACACCTTC.

This clone was recorded once. The chain joins TRBV6-5 to TRBJ2-7; D not resolved. Deletions cut 5 bases from V and 9 bases from J, with 14 bases between. The CDR3 contains 12 residues. CDR1 and CDR2 (germline): MNHEY, SVGAGI. CDR3 nucleotides: TGTGCCAGCAGTCGGAAAGGGTGGGCGCAGTACTTC. It encodes CASSRKGWAQYF.

J is TRBJ1-1 and V is TRBV27; 7 bases map to TRBD1. Germline assignment: CDR1 MNHEY and CDR2 SMNVEV (reference sequence). Unmatched junction bases numbered 5, after V lost 10 bases and J lost 0 bases. The CDR3 runs 13 residues. In nucleotides, the CDR3 is TGTGCCACCCGACAGGGTATGAACACTGAAGCTTTCTTT. Translation gives CATRQGMNTEAFF.

V and J are TRBV6-4 and TRBJ2-3; the match to TRBD2 covers 10 bases. With 4 bases clipped from V and 1 base from J, the junction kept 2 bases outside the gene matches. The CDR3 loop spans 15 amino acids. Germline CDR1 is MRHNA and CDR2 is SNTAGT. The CDR3 protein is CASSGLAGGTDTQYF. CDR3 DNA sequence: TGTGCCAGCAGTGGACTAGCGGGTGGCACAGATACGCAGTATTTT.

This clone has only one observation. The chain links TRBV9 to TRBJ2-7; D is perhaps TRBD1 (5 bases). Trimming pared 4 bases from V and 0 bases from J, leaving 14 bases between. Germline values: CDR1 SGDLS, CDR2 YYNGEE. The CDR3 runs to 15 residues. The CDR3 DNA is TGTGCCAGCAGCCCGAGGCAGGGATTCTCCTACGAGCAGTACTTC. Protein product: CASSPRQGFSYEQYF.